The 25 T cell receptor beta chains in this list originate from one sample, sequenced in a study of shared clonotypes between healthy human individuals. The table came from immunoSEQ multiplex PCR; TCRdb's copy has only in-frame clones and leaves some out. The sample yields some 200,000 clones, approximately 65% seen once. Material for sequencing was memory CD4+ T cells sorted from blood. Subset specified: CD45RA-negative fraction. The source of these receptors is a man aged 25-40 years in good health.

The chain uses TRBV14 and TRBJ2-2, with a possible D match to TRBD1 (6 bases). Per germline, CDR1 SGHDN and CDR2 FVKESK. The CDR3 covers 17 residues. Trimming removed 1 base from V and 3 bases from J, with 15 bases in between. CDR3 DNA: TGTGCCAGCAGCCAAGTCCAGGGGAAGGGATACACCGGGGAGCTGTTTTTT. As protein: CASSQVQGKGYTGELFF.

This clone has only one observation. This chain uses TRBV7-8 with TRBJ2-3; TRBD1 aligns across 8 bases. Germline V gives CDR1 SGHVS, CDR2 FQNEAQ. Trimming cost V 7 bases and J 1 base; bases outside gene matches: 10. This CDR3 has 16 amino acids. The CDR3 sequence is CASTPTRGPRTDTQYF. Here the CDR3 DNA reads TGTGCCAGCACCCCTACCAGGGGGCCGCGCACAGATACGCAGTATTTT. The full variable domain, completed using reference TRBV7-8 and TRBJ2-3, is GAGVSQSPRYKVAKRGQDVALRCDPISGHVSLFWYQQALGQGPEFLTYFQNEAQLDKSGLPSDRFFAERPEGSVSTLKIQRTQQEDSAVYLCASTPTRGPRTDTQYFGPGTRLTVL.

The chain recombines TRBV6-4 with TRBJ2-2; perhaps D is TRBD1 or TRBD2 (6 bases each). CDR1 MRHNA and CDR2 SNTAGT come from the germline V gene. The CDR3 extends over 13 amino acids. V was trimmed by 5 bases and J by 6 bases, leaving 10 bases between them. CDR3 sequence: CASSNREAGELFF. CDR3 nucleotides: TGTGCCAGCAGTAACAGGGAGGCCGGGGAGCTGTTTTTT.

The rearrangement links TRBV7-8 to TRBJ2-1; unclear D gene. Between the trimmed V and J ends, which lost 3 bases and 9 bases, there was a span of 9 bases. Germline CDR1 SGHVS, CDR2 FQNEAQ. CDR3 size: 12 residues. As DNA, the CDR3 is TGTGCCAGCAGCTTCCTCACGAGTGAGCAGTTCTTC. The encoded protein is CASSFLTSEQFF.

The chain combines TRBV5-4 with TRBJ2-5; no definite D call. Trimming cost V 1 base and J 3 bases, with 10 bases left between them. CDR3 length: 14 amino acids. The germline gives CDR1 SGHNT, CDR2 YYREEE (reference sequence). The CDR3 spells CASSLTQDEETQYF. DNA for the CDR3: TGTGCCAGCAGCTTGACGCAGGACGAAGAGACCCAGTACTTC.

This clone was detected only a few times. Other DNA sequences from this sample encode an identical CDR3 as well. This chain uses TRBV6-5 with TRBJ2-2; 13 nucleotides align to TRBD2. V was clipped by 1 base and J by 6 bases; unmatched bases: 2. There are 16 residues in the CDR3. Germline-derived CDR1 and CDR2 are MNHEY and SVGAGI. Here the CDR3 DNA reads TGTGCCAGCAGTTACTTGACTAGCGGGAGGCCCGGGGAGCTGTTTTTT. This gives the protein CASSYLTSGRPGELFF.

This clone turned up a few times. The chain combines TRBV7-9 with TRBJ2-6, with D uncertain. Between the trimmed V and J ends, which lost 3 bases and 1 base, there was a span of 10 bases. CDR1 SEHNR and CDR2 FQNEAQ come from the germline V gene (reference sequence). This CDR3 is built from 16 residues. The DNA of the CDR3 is TGTGCCAGCAGCTTTTGGTCGGTTTCTGGGGCCAACGTCCTGACTTTC. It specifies CASSFWSVSGANVLTF.

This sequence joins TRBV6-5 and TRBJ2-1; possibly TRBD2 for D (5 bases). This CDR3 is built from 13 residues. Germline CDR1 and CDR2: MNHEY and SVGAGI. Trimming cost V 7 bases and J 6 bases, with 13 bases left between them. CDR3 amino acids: CASNLGLINEQFF. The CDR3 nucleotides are TGTGCCAGCAATTTAGGACTGATCAATGAGCAGTTCTTC.

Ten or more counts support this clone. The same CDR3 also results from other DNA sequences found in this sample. This CDR3 reads CASSLARLNEQFF. The CDR3 coding sequence is TGTGCCAGCAGCTTAGCGCGGCTCAATGAGCAGTTCTTC. The V gene is TRBV11-2, the J gene TRBJ2-1; D gene uncertain. Germline V lookup: CDR1 SGHAT, CDR2 FQNNGV. The V end lost 1 base, the J end lost 6 bases, and 7 bases lay between the germline ends. This CDR3 region has 13 residues.

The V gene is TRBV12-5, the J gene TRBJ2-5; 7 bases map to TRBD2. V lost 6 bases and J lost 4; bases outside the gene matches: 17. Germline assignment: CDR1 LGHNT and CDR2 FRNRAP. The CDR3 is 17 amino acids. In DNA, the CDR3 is TGTGCTAGTGGCCCGAGCGGATTGTACGGGAGGAGAGAGACCCAGTACTTC. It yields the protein CASGPSGLYGRRETQYF.

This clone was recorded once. CDR3 region: CASSSARGQNYGYTF. The DNA of the CDR3 is TGTGCCAGCAGCTCCGCTCGGGGACAAAACTATGGCTACACCTTC. The genes are TRBV7-2 and TRBJ1-2; maybe TRBD1 (6 bases). Germline CDR1 reads SGHTA; CDR2 reads FQGNSA. The CDR3 sequence is 15 residues long. Trimming took 4 bases from V and 2 from J, leaving 14 bases between them.

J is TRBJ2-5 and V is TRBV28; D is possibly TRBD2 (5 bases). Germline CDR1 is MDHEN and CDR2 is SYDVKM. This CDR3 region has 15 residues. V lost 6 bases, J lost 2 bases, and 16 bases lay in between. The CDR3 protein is CASRSQGPGQETQYF. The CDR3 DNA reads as TGTGCCAGCAGATCCCAAGGCCCGGGGCAAGAGACCCAGTACTTC. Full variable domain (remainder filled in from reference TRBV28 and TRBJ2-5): DVKVTQSSRYLVKRTGEKVFLECVQDMDHENMFWYRQDPGLGLRLIYFSYDVKMKEKGDIPEGYSVSREKKERFSLILESASTNQTSMYLCASRSQGPGQETQYFGPGTRLLVL.

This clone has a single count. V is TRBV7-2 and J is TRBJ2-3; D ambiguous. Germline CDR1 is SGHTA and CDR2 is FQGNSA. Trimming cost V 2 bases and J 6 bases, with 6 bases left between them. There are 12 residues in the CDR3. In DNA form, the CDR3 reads TGTGCCAGCAGCTTAATGCGTGATACGCAGTATTTT. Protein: CASSLMRDTQYF.

The CDR3: CASSPGVDYGYTF. CDR3 DNA: TGTGCCAGCAGCCCAGGGGTGGACTATGGCTACACCTTC. The V and J genes are TRBV5-4 and TRBJ1-2, with D perhaps matching TRBD1 (6 bases). This CDR3 is 13 amino acids long. CDR1 SGHNT and CDR2 YYREEE come from the germline V gene (reference sequence). V gave up 4 bases and J gave up 3 bases, with 10 bases separating them.

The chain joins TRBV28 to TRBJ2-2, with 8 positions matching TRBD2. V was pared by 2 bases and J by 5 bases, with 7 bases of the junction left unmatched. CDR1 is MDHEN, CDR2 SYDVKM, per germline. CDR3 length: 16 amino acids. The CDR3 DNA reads TGTGCCAGCAGTTTACACGGGACTAGTCGGACCGGGGAGCTGTTTTTT. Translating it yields CASSLHGTSRTGELFF.

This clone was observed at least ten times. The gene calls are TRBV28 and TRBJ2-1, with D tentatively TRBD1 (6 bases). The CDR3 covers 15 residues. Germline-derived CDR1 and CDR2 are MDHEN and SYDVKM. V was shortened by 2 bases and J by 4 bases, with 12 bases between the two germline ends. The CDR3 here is CASSLVGQTYNEQFF. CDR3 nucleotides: TGTGCCAGCAGTTTAGTTGGACAGACTTACAATGAGCAGTTCTTC.

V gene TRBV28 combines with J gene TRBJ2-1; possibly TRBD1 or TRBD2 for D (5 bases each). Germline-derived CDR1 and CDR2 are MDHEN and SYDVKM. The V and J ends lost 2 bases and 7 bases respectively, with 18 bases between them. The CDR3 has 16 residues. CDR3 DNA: TGTGCCAGCAGTTTAAGGTCAGGGTTGGGGACGAATGAGCAGTTCTTC. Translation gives CASSLRSGLGTNEQFF. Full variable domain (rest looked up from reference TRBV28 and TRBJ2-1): DVKVTQSSRYLVKRTGEKVFLECVQDMDHENMFWYRQDPGLGLRLIYFSYDVKMKEKGDIPEGYSVSREKKERFSLILESASTNQTSMYLCASSLRSGLGTNEQFFGPGTRLTVL.

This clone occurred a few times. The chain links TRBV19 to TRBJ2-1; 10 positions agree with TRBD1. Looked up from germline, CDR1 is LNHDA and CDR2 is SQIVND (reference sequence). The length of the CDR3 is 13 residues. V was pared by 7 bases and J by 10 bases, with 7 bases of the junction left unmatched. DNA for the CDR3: TGTGCCAGTAAAAAGAGGACAGGGGGAGAGCAGTTCTTC. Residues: CASKKRTGGEQFF.

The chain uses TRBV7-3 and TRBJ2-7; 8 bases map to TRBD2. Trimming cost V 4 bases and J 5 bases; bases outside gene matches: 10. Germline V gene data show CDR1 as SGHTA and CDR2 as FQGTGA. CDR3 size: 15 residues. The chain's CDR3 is CASSSTGGRIDEQYF. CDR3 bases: TGTGCCAGCAGCTCGACGGGAGGGCGAATCGACGAGCAGTACTTC.

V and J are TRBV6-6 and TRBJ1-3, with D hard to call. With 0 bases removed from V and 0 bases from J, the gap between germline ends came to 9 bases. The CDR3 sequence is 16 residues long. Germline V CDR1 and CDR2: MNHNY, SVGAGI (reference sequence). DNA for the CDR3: TGTGCCAGCAGTTACTCCGGGCCAACCTCTGGAAACACCATATATTTT. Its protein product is CASSYSGPTSGNTIYF.

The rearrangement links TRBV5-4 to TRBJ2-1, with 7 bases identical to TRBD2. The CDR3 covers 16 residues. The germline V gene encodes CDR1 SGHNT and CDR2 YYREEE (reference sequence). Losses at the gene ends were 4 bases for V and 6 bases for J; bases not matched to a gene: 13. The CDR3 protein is CASSLGGTTSVNEQFF. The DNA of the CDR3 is TGTGCCAGCAGCCTTGGGGGGACTACTAGTGTCAATGAGCAGTTCTTC.

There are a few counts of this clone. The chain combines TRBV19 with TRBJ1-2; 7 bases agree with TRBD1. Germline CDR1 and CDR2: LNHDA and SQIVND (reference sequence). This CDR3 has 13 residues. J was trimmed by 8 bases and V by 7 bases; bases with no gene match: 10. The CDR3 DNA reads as TGTGCCAGTACTCCGGGACAGACGAGGGGCTACACCTTC. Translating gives CASTPGQTRGYTF.

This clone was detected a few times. CDR3 nucleotides: TGTGCCAGCAGCGCTACAGGGAAGAGTAACAATGAGCAGTTCTTC. Translating it yields CASSATGKSNNEQFF. The V gene is TRBV7-9, the J gene TRBJ2-1, with a possible D match to TRBD1 (6 bases). V was clipped by 5 bases and J by 5 bases, with 16 bases between them. This CDR3 region has 15 residues. Per the germline V gene, CDR1 is SEHNR and CDR2 is FQNEAQ (reference sequence).

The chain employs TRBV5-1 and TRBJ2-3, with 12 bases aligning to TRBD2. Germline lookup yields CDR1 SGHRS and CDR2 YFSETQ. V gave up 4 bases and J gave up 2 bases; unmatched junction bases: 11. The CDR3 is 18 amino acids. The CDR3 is CASSPPSTSGRNTDTQYF. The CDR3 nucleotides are TGCGCCAGCAGCCCCCCTTCTACTAGCGGGAGGAACACAGATACGCAGTATTTT.

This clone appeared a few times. The CDR3 loop reads CASSAVGGAYGTEAFF. The CDR3 DNA reads TGTGCCAGCAGCGCCGTAGGGGGCGCCTATGGTACTGAAGCTTTCTTT. This sequence joins TRBV9 and TRBJ1-1, with 7 bases identical to TRBD1. CDR3 length: 16 amino acids. CDR1 and CDR2 from the germline V gene are SGDLS and YYNGEE. Trimming removed 3 bases from V and 5 bases from J; junction bases left unmatched: 13.